This note documents a single TCR beta chain sequence. The target antigen is unknown. CDR3 length equals 14 residues. CDR1 and CDR2 from the germline V gene are SGHTA and FQGNSA. The ends were cut back, 5 bases at V and 4 bases at J, with 14 bases in the middle. Constant-segment primers and 5'RACE yielded cDNA libraries for TCR alpha and TCR beta, each carrying sample barcodes and UMIs. Each CDR3 protein is one row after TCRdb ran MiXCR on the 5' RACE reads. The sample includes around 200,000 distinct CDR3 sequences, 9.5% to 10% of them seen just once. The source of the sample is a study of T-cell memory formation after mild COVID-19. Study details: TCR clusters were mostly confined to one donor each.

General study results and limits: Pre-infection memory harbored some responding clones, suggesting cross-reactive memory joined.

The chain uses TRBV7-2 and TRBJ1-1, with D hard to call. The clonotype originates from a man aged 18 to 30 who had mild COVID-19 (a few samples of this study predate the infection). Cell type and time point are not known. Sequenced material: PBMCs or a T cell subset sorted from them (not recorded which). In DNA, the CDR3 is TGTGCCAGCAGCGGGCAGCCGGGGTTCACTGAAGCTTTCTTT. This encodes CASSGQPGFTEAFF.